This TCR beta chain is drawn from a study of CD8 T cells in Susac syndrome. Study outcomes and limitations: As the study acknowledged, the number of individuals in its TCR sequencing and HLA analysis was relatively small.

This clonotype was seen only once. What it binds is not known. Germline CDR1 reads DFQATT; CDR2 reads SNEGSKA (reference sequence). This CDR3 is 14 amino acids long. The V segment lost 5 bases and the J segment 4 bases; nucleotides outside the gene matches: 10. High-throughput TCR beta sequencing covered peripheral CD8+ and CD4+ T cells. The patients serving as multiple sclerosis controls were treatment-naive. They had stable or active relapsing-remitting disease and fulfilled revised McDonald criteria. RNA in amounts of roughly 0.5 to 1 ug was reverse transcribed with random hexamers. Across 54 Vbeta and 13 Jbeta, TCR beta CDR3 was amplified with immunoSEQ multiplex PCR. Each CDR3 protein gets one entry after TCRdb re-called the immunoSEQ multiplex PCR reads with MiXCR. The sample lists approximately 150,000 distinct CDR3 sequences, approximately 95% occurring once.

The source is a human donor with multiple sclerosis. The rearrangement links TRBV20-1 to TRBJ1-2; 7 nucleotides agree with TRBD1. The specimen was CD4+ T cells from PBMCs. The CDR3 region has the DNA TGCAGTGCTCCCCGACAGGGTACGGGCTATGGCTACACCTTC. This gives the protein CSAPRQGTGYGYTF.